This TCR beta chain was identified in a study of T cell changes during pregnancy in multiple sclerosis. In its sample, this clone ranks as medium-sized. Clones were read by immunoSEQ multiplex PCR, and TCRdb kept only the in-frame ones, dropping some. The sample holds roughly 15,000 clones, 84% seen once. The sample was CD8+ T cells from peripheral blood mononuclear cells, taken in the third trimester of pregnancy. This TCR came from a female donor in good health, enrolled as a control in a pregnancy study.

The CDR3 sequence is CASSDGTGAYEQYF. CDR3 sequence (DNA): TGTGCCAGCAGTGACGGGACAGGGGCCTACGAGCAGTACTTC. The chain employs TRBV6-5 and TRBJ2-7, with 10 bases matching TRBD1. The CDR3 runs to 14 residues. Germline CDR1 and CDR2: MNHEY and SVGAGI. V gave up 5 bases and J gave up 2 bases; unmatched junction bases: 3.